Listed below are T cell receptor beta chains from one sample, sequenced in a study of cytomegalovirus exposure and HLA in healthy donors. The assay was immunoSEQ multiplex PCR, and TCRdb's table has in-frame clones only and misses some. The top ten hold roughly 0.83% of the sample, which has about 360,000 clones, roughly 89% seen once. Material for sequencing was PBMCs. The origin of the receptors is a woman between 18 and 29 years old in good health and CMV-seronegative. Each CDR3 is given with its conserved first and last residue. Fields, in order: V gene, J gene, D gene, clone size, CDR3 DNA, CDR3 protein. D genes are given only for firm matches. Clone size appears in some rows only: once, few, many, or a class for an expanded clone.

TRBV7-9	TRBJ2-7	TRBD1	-	TGTGCCAGCAGCGGAGGGACAGGGGCCTACGAGCAGTACTTC	CASSGGTGAYEQYF
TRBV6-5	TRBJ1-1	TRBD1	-	TGTGCCAGCAGCGCGGGACAGCTTATGAACACTGAAGCTTTCTTT	CASSAGQLMNTEAFF
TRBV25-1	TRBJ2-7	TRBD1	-	TGTGCCAGCAGTAACTACAGGGGCTTAAGCTCCTACGAGCAGTACTTC	CASSNYRGLSSYEQYF
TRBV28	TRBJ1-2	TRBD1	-	TGTGCCAGCAGTTCACCGGGGGACAGTTATGGCTACACCTTC	CASSSPGDSYGYTF
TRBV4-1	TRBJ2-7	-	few	TGCGCCAGCAGCCAAGGACTTTCGGGACTCCATATAGGAGAGCAGTACTTC	CASSQGLSGLHIGEQYF
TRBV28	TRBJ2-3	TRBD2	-	TGTGCCAGCAGCCAGCGGGGGGGAGCGACAGATACGCAGTATTTT	CASSQRGGATDTQYF
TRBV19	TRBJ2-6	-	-	TGTGCCAGTAGCGTGAGTCTCTCTGGGGCCAACGTCCTGACTTTC	CASSVSLSGANVLTF
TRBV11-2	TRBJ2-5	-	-	TGTGCCAGCAGCTTAGATTGGCAGCGGTCGACGGCCCAGTACTTC	CASSLDWQRSTAQYF
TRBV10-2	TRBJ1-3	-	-	TGCGCCAGCAGTGAGTCGAGGCCCGGTGGAAACACCATATATTTT	CASSESRPGGNTIYF
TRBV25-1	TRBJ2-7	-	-	TGTGCCAGCAATGGACTTAGCGAGCAGTACTTC	CASNGLSEQYF
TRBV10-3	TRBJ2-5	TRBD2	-	TGTGCCATCAGTGATGTTAGCGGGAGTTCAGAGACCCAGTACTTC	CAISDVSGSSETQYF
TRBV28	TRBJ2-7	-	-	TGTGCCAGTTTCCCTCGAGGCTTTACCTACGAGCAGTACTTC	CASFPRGFTYEQYF
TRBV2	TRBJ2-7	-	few	TGTGCCAGCAGTCTCACAAGGGGCTACGAGCAGTACTTC	CASSLTRGYEQYF
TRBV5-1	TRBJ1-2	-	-	TGCGCCAGCAGCTTACCACCTCCGCTAATCGCTGAAGCTAACTATGGCTACACCTTC	CASSLPPPLIAEANYGYTF
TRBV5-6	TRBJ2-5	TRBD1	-	TGTGCCAGCAGTTCGGGACAGGGGGGGTACCAAGAGACCCAGTACTTC	CASSSGQGGYQETQYF
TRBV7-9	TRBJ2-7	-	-	TGTGCCAGCAGCGCCGACACTGGCTCCTACGAGCAGTACTTC	CASSADTGSYEQYF
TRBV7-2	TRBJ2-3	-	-	TGTGCCAGCAGCCCAGTGCCAGATACGCAGTATTTT	CASSPVPDTQYF
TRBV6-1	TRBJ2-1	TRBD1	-	TGTGCCAGCGGGGACAGGGAATATGAGCAGTTCTTC	CASGDREYEQFF
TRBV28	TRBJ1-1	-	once	TGTGCCAGCAGTTTACGGTCCCGGGACATAAACAAGCTCGAAGCTTTCTTT	CASSLRSRDINKLEAFF
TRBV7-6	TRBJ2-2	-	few	TGTGCCAGCAGCTTAGCCATGGAGGGATACGCCGGGGAGCTGTTTTTT	CASSLAMEGYAGELFF
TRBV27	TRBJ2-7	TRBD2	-	TGTGCCAGCAGTTTATCGGTGGGACTAGCGGCCTACGAGCAGTACTTC	CASSLSVGLAAYEQYF
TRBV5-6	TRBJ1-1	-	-	TGTGCCAGCAGCTTGGTTAGTACAGCCTTGAACACTGAAGCTTTCTTT	CASSLVSTALNTEAFF
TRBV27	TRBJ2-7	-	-	TGTGCCAGCAGTCTACCGGGAGCCGAGCAGTACTTC	CASSLPGAEQYF
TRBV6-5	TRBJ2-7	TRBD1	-	TGTGCCAGCAGTTACTCGGACAGGGGATATTACGAGCAGTACTTC	CASSYSDRGYYEQYF
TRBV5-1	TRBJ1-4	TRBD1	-	TGCGCCAGCAGTTTGGGGACAGGAGAAAAACTGTTTTTT	CASSLGTGEKLFF
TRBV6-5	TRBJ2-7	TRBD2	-	TGTGCCAGCAGTTACTCCCTCGGGGGGGGCTACGAGCAGTACTTC	CASSYSLGGGYEQYF
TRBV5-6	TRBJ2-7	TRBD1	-	TGTGCCAGCAGCTTGGGGGACAGTGGCTACGAGCAGTACTTC	CASSLGDSGYEQYF